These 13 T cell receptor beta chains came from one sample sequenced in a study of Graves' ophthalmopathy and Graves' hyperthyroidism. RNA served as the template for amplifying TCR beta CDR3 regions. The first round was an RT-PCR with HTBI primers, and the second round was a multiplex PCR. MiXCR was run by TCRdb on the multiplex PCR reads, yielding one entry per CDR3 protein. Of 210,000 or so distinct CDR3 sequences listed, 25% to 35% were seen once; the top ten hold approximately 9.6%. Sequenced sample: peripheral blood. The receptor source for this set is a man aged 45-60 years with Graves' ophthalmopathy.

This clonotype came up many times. This CDR3 is CSASAPGRPTGNTIYF. CDR3 coding DNA: TGCAGTGCTAGCGCACCGGGACGGCCAACGGGGAACACCATATATTTT. This chain links TRBV20-1 with TRBJ1-3; TRBD1 might be the D (5 bases). V was pared by 3 bases and J by 7 bases, with 22 bases between. In germline, CDR1 is DFQATT, CDR2 SNEGSKA (reference sequence). The CDR3 has 16 amino acids.

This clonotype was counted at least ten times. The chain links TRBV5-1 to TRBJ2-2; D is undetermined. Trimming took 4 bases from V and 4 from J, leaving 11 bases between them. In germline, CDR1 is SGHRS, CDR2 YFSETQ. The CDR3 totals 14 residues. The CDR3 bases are TGCGCCAGCAGCACCTTTAGGAGCACCGGGGAGCTGTTTTTT. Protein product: CASSTFRSTGELFF. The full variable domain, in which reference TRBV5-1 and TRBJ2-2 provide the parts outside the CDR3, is KAGVTQTPRYLIKTRGQQVTLSCSPISGHRSVSWYQQTPGQGLQFLFEYFSETQRNKGNFPGRFSGRQFSNSRSEMNVSTLELGDSALYLCASSTFRSTGELFFGEGSRLTVL.

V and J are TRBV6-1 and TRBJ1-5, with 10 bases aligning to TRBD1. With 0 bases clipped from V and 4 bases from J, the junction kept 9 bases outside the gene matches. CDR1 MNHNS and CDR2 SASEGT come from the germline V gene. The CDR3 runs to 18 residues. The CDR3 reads CASSEATGQGLLNQPQHF. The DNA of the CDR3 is TGTGCCAGCAGTGAAGCTACGGGACAGGGGCTCCTGAATCAGCCCCAGCATTTT.

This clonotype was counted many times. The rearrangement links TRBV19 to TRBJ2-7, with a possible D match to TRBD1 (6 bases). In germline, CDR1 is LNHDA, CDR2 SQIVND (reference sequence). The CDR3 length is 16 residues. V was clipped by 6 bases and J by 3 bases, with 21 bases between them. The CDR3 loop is CASSKQGALNFYEQYF. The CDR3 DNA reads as TGTGCCAGTAGCAAACAGGGTGCGCTGAACTTCTACGAGCAGTACTTC.

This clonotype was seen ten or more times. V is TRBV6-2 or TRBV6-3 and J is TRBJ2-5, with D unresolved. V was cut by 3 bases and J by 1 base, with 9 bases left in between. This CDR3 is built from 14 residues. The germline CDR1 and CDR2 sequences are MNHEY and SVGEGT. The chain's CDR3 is CASSYRSTQETQYF. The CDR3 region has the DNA TGTGCCAGCAGTTATCGGTCTACCCAAGAGACCCAGTACTTC.

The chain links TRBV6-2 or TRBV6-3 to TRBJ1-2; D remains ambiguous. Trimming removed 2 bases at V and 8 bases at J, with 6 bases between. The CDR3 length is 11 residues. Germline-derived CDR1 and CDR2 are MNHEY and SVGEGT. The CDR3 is CASSYPRGYTF. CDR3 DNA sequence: TGTGCCAGCAGTTACCCCAGGGGCTACACCTTC.

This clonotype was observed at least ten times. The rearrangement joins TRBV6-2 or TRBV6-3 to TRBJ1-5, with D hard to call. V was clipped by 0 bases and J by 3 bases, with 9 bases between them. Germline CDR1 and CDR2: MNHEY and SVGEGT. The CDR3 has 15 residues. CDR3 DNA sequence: TGTGCCAGCAGTTACTCGGTGGACTCCAATCAGCCCCAGCATTTT. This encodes CASSYSVDSNQPQHF.

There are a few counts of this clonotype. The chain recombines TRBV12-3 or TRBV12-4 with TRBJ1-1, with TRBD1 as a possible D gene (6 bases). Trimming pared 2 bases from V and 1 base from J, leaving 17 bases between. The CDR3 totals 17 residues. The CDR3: CASSLNGDLGGNTEAFF. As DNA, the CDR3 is TGTGCCAGCAGTTTAAACGGGGACCTAGGGGGGAACACTGAAGCTTTCTTT.

The CDR3: CASNSLGRTQYF. The CDR3 DNA reads TGTGCCAGCAATTCGTTGGGGAGGACCCAGTACTTC. This chain uses TRBV6-2 or TRBV6-3 with TRBJ2-5; TRBD2 might be the D (5 bases). There are 12 residues in the CDR3. Germline V lookup: CDR1 MNHEY, CDR2 SVGEGT. Trimming removed 7 bases from V and 7 bases from J, with 13 bases in between.

In DNA form, the CDR3 reads TGTGCCAGCAGCTCGACAGGGGGAAACACCATATATTTT. As protein: CASSSTGGNTIYF. The chain carries TRBV6-1 and TRBJ1-3; 7 bases are shared with TRBD1. CDR3 size: 13 residues. Trimming took 6 bases from V and 4 from J; bases not matched to a gene: 3. CDR1 MNHNS and CDR2 SASEGT come from the germline V gene.

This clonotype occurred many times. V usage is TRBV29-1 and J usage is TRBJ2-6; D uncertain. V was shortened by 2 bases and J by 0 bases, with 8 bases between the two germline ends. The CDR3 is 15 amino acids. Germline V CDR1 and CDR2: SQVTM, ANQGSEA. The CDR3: CSVEFISSGANVLTF. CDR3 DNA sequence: TGCAGCGTTGAATTTATCTCCTCTGGGGCCAACGTCCTGACTTTC.

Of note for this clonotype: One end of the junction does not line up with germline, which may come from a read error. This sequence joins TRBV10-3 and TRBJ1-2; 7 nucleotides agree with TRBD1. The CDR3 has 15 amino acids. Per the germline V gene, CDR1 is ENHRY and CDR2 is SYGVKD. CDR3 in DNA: TGTGCCATCAGCGAGTCGACAGGGAATAACTATGGCTACACCTTC. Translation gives CAISESTGNNYGYTF.

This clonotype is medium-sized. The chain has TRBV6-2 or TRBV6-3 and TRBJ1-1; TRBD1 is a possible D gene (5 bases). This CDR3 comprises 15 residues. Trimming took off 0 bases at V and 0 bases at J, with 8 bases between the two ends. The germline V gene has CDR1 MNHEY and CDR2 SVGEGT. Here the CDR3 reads CASSYSGGVNTEAFF. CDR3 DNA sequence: TGTGCCAGCAGTTACTCGGGAGGGGTGAACACTGAAGCTTTCTTT.